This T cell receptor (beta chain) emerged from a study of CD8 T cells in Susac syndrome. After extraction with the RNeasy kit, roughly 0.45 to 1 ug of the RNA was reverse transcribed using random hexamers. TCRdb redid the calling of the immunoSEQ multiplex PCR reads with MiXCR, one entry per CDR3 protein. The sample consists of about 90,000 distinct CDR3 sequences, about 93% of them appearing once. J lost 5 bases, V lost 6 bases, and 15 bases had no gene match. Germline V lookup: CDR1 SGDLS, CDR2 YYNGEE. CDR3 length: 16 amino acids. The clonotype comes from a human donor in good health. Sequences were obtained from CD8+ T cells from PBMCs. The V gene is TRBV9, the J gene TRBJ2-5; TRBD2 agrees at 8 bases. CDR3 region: CASTPLVTGGLETQYF. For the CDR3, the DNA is TGTGCCAGCACCCCCCTCGTGACGGGGGGGCTGGAGACCCAGTACTTC. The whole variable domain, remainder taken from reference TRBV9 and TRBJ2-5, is DSGVTQTPKHLITATGQRVTLRCSPRSGDLSVYWYQQSLDQGLQFLIQYYNGEERAKGNILERFSAQQFPDLHSELNLSSLELGDSALYFCASTPLVTGGLETQYFGPGTRLLVL.